A single sample is the source of the 9 T cell receptor beta chains below, sequenced in a study of blood T cells in healthy people across ages. Together with a sample-barcoded 5' primer, a J-beta primer mix was included in a second PCR lasting about 7 to 12 cycles. From the 5' RACE reads, TCRdb called clonotypes with MiXCR, one entry per CDR3 protein. Of hundreds of thousands of distinct CDR3 sequences listed, roughly 31% are singletons. The sample taken for sequencing was blood. Source of these receptors: a woman older than 75 in good health.

This clonotype appeared a few times. This chain uses TRBV28 with TRBJ1-6, with D perhaps TRBD1 (6 bases). CDR1 and CDR2 from the germline V gene are MDHEN and SYDVKM. This CDR3 has 14 residues. The V end was cut by 6 bases, the J end by 7 bases, with 13 bases between. CDR3 sequence (DNA): TGTGCCAGCAGGGGGGGGGGCCCCAATTCACCCCTCCACTTT. It is translated as CASRGGGPNSPLHF. Combining the CDR3 with reference TRBV28 and TRBJ1-6 gives the whole variable domain DVKVTQSSRYLVKRTGEKVFLECVQDMDHENMFWYRQDPGLGLRLIYFSYDVKMKEKGDIPEGYSVSREKKERFSLILESASTNQTSMYLCASRGGGPNSPLHFGNGTRLTVT.

The chain joins TRBV12-3 or TRBV12-4 to TRBJ2-3; 9 nucleotides align to TRBD2. The CDR3 length is 17 residues. Trimming took 4 bases from V and 0 from J; bases not matched to a gene: 8. The CDR3 nucleotides are TGTGCCAGCAGTTATCGAGCGGGGGGAGTGAGCACAGATACGCAGTATTTT. Translation gives CASSYRAGGVSTDTQYF.

This clonotype occurred many times. The chain is built from TRBV3-1 and TRBJ2-3; possibly TRBD1 for D (6 bases). Trimming cost V 5 bases and J 1 base, with 13 bases left between them. Germline CDR1 and CDR2: LGHDT and YNNKEL (reference sequence). The CDR3 covers 15 residues. DNA of the CDR3: TGTGCCAGCAGCTTAGGACAGACCCGCACAGATACGCAGTATTTT. It encodes CASSLGQTRTDTQYF.

This clonotype appeared many times. The rearrangement links TRBV4-1 to TRBJ2-5; 12 bases are shared with TRBD2. Germline trimming cut 5 bases from V and 5 bases from J; bases unmatched to any gene: 6. The CDR3 runs to 15 residues. CDR1 and CDR2 from the germline V gene are MGHRA and YSYEKL. CDR3 sequence (DNA): TGCGCCAGCAGCGACCGGACTAGCGGGATCGAGACCCAGTACTTC. Its protein is CASSDRTSGIETQYF.

This clonotype was seen ten or more times. The genes are TRBV9 and TRBJ2-5, with D possibly TRBD2 on 6 matching bases. V lost 0 bases and J 5 bases, leaving 14 bases between the germline ends. This CDR3 region has 15 residues. From germline, CDR1 is SGDLS and CDR2 YYNGEE. CDR3 in amino acids: CASSVGVGGKETQYF. The CDR3 nucleotides read TGTGCCAGCAGCGTAGGGGTGGGGGGAAAGGAGACCCAGTACTTC.

This clonotype was seen ten or more times. The rearrangement links TRBV9 to TRBJ2-5; perhaps TRBD2 as D (5 bases). Germline V gene lookup returns CDR1 SGDLS and CDR2 YYNGEE. Trimming cost V 0 bases and J 7 bases, with 10 bases left between them. This CDR3 is built from 13 residues. CDR3 amino acids: CASSVEAAGTQYF. The CDR3 DNA reads TGTGCCAGCAGCGTAGAGGCGGCGGGGACCCAGTACTTC.

Many counts were recorded for this clonotype. The rearrangement links TRBV20-1 to TRBJ2-1, with 7 bases aligning to TRBD2. V was clipped by 3 bases and J by 8 bases; unmatched bases: 13. The CDR3 covers 15 residues. Germline V gene lookup returns CDR1 DFQATT and CDR2 SNEGSKA (reference sequence). This CDR3 reads CSARRLARVIDEQFF. The CDR3 bases are TGCAGTGCTAGGAGACTAGCTCGAGTAATCGATGAGCAGTTCTTC.

This clonotype came up a few times. V is TRBV7-7 and J is TRBJ2-5; 10 bases agree with TRBD2. V trimming: 4 bases; J trimming: 7 bases; junction bases outside the gene matches: 6. There are 14 residues in the CDR3. Germline V lookup: CDR1 SSHAT, CDR2 FNYEAQ (reference sequence). This chain's CDR3 is CASSSPSGGGTQYF. The CDR3 DNA follows: TGTGCCAGCAGCTCCCCTAGCGGGGGAGGGACCCAGTACTTC.

The chain couples TRBV11-2 to TRBJ2-7; tentative D call: TRBD2 (7 bases). Germline CDR1 SGHAT, CDR2 FQNNGV. The CDR3 is 14 residues long. The V and J ends lost 5 bases and 7 bases respectively, with 18 bases between them. The CDR3 protein is CASSTRGGIDEQYF. The CDR3 DNA reads TGTGCCAGCAGCACGAGGGGGGGCATCGATGAGCAGTACTTC.